Sequencing of this T cell receptor beta chain was carried out in a study of cytomegalovirus exposure and HLA in healthy donors. Study information: Researchers found that roughly 80% of almost 400 genotyped donors fell within the Caucasian-associated ancestry cluster.

This CDR3 comprises 15 residues. Trimming removed 3 bases at V and 5 bases at J, with 14 bases between. The germline gives CDR1 MDHEN, CDR2 SYDVKM. This clone has only one observation. 60 Vbeta and 13 Jbeta primers were used in PCR. Repertoires were generated with immunoSEQ multiplex PCR, while TCRdb's copy carries only in-frame clones and drops some. The sample records 150,000 to 200,000 clones, 81% being singletons. This chain connects TRBV28 to TRBJ2-1; tentative D call: TRBD2 (7 bases). The sequence came from a man aged 50 or older in good health and CMV-seropositive. Sequencing used PBMCs. CDR3 in amino acids: CASSFPGAGDNEQFF. The CDR3 bases are TGTGCCAGCAGTTTTCCGGGGGCGGGAGACAATGAGCAGTTCTTC.